This T cell receptor (beta chain) was recovered during a study of a mutant IDH1 vaccine in newly diagnosed glioma. Turning to the study itself: Patients arrived already treated with radiotherapy, temozolomide, or both, most having had both.

Using immunoSEQ multiplex PCR, the repertoire was profiled, and TCRdb retains in-frame clones only, with some absent. The table has tens of thousands of clones, about 80% seen once. Only one count was recorded for this clone. Indicated time point: baseline, week 1 (first vaccination visit). Treatment noted: pre-vaccination baseline after standard-of-care therapy. Between the trimmed V and J ends, which lost 0 bases and 1 base, there was a span of 7 bases. Per the germline V gene, CDR1 is MNHEY and CDR2 is SVGAGI. The CDR3 is 16 residues long. Source: PBMCs, taken from a glioma patient treated with radiotherapy, temozolomide or both. The receptor's source is a woman aged 45-60 years with glioma. V gene TRBV6-5 combines with J gene TRBJ2-6; D not certain. The CDR3 protein is CASSYSLRSGANVLTF. As DNA, the CDR3 is TGTGCCAGCAGTTACTCTCTCCGGTCTGGGGCCAACGTCCTGACTTTC.